The next 28 T cell receptor delta chains were all read from a single sample in a study of human gamma delta and Vdelta1 T cells (dated by TCRdb to the late 2010s). To prepare the library, PCR was applied. Sequencer: Illumina MiSeq. TCRdb reran clone calling on the public reads with CATT; rows sharing one DNA sequence were then combined. The sample records roughly 6,500 delta-chain clones, more than 9% of which are singletons. The ten largest account for around 14% of the sample. Sequencing was done on a sample of naive CD27+ Vdelta1 gamma-delta T cells from blood. These TCRs come from a human donor in good health.

In this sample, this clone is medium-sized. This chain joins TRDV1 and TRDJ1; 9 nucleotides align to TRDD2. The ends lost 5 bases at V and 2 bases at J; junction bases unmatched: 30. In germline, CDR1 is TSWWSYY, CDR2 QGS. This CDR3 contains 23 residues. The CDR3 is CALGRAFLRSAAWSVRETDKLIF. In DNA form, the CDR3 reads TGTGCTCTTGGGAGGGCCTTCCTACGGAGCGCTGCCTGGAGCGTACGGGAGACCGATAAACTCATCTTT.

This clone was counted only a few times. A far larger clone is just one base off, so this is likely a read error. The chain carries TRDV2 and TRDJ1; 7 bases agree with TRDD3. After removal of 3 bases from V and 4 bases from J, the junction contained 22 bases not matched to a gene. Germline V gene lookup returns CDR1 GEAIGNYY and CDR2 EKD. This CDR3 comprises 19 residues. The CDR3 coding sequence is TGTGCCTGTGACTGGGTGGGATACCCCTACTACCGATCGATCGATAAACTCATCTTT. It encodes CACDWVGYPYYRSIDKLIF.

The chain employs TRDV1 and TRDJ1, with TRDD3 matching over 11 bases. The germline gives CDR1 TSWWSYY, CDR2 QGS. The CDR3 length is 20 residues. V lost 2 bases to trimming and J lost 5 bases; unmatched junction nucleotides: 19. The CDR3 DNA follows: TGTGCTCTTGGGGAAGCCCCTAATCCAATCTCTTACTGGGGGATAGATAAACTCATCTTT. Residues: CALGEAPNPISYWGIDKLIF.

As to this clone: TCRdb's protein for this DNA is that of a much larger clone and differs from the translation at residue 12, likely a read error; the protein shown is the DNA translation. The rearrangement joins TRDV1 to TRDJ1, with TRDD3 identical over 9 bases. Germline CDR1 reads TSWWSYY; CDR2 reads QGS. This CDR3 contains 20 residues. V was clipped by 2 bases and J by 0 bases; unmatched bases: 16. The DNA for the CDR3 is TGTGCTCTTGGGGAAATAGATACCGGGGGATACACGGGCTACACCGATAAACTCATCTTT. Residues: CALGEIDTGGYTGYTDKLIF.

Turning to this clone: A much larger clone differs from this one at a single base, so this may be a read error. The chain joins TRDV1 to TRDJ1, with 7 bases aligning to TRDD2. The CDR3 is 17 residues long. Trimming cost V 3 bases and J 7 bases; bases outside gene matches: 17. Germline V lookup: CDR1 TSWWSYY, CDR2 QGS. Here the CDR3 reads CALGESIPTTQKGKLIF. The DNA of the CDR3 is TGTGCTCTTGGGGAGTCTATTCCTACTACTCAGAAGGGTAAACTCATCTTT.

To note about this clone: Possible read error: a much larger clone is one base away. This chain uses TRDV2 with TRDJ1, with TRDD3 matching over 7 bases. The CDR3 runs 12 residues. Germline V gene data show CDR1 as GEAIGNYY and CDR2 as EKD. V shed 0 bases and J 10 bases; nucleotides not matched to a gene: 4. The CDR3 here is CACDTGGGILIF. DNA of the CDR3: TGTGCCTGTGACACCGGGGGGGGGATACTCATCTTT.

This clone is medium-sized within its sample. The rearrangement links TRDV1 to TRDJ1, with TRDD3 matching 7 bases. Germline CDR1 TSWWSYY, CDR2 QGS. Germline trimming cut 3 bases from V and 0 bases from J; bases unmatched to any gene: 40. The CDR3 spans 27 residues. CDR3 nucleotides: TGTGCTCTTGGGGACGCTGGGATCTTCTACGTCGGCGGGATACAAAGCTCTCACACCTCGTACACCGATAAACTCATCTTT. This gives the protein CALGDAGIFYVGGIQSSHTSYTDKLIF.

This clone was counted between two and nine times. The protein recorded in TCRdb matches a much larger clone and deviates from this DNA's translation at residue 3, suggesting a read error; the protein here is obtained by translating the DNA. The rearrangement uses TRDV1 and TRDJ1; D tentatively fits TRDD2 or TRDD3 (5 bases each). CDR1 is TSWWSYY, CDR2 QGS, per germline. This CDR3 has 20 residues. Here the CDR3 DNA reads TGTGCTTTTGGGGAACTCAGCTTCCGGGGGGTTCCCAAGTACACCGATAAACTCATCTTT. Translated: CAFGELSFRGVPKYTDKLIF.

In this sample, this clone is medium-sized. Other DNA sequences from this sample encode an identical CDR3 as well. The J gene is TRDJ1, the V gene TRDV1; 13 nucleotides align to TRDD3. This CDR3 is 21 amino acids long. Germline V CDR1 and CDR2: TSWWSYY, QGS. V shed 0 bases, J shed 0 bases, and the junction held 13 bases outside the gene matches. The CDR3 sequence: CALGELVLTGGYAKYTDKLIF. The CDR3 coding sequence is TGTGCTCTTGGGGAACTAGTTCTTACTGGGGGATACGCGAAGTACACCGATAAACTCATCTTT.

This clone was seen a handful of times. A single base is all that separates this from a far larger clone, so a read error is likely. The chain is built from TRDV1 and TRDJ1; 9 bases are shared with TRDD3. V lost 4 bases and J lost 1; bases outside the gene matches: 25. Germline V gene lookup returns CDR1 TSWWSYY and CDR2 QGS. The CDR3 contains 22 residues. Here the CDR3 reads CALGGSLAPLAATGGRTDKLIF. As DNA, the CDR3 is TGTGCTCTTGGGGGATCCCTTGCCCCCCTTGCAGCTACTGGGGGACGCACCGATAAACTCATCTTT.

With regard to this clone: A single base is all that separates this from a far larger clone, so a read error is likely. The V gene is TRDV1, the J gene TRDJ1; 10 nucleotides match TRDD3. The CDR3 has 23 amino acids. CDR1 is TSWWSYY and CDR2 is QGS in the germline V gene. Trimming at V came to 2 bases and at J to 5 bases, leaving 29 bases not matched to a gene. CDR3 nucleotide sequence: TGTGCTCTTGGGGAAAGGCCTAGTCCTTCCTTTCGTACTGGGGGATCCGGGGTAGATAAACTCATCTTT. Its translation: CALGERPSPSFRTGGSGVDKLIF.

For this clone: A far larger clone is one nucleotide away, so this likely arose from a read error. The same CDR3 arises from other DNA sequences in this sample as well. V is TRDV1 and J is TRDJ1; TRDD3 aligns across 13 bases. CDR1 is TSWWSYY, CDR2 QGS, per germline. The CDR3 contains 21 residues. DNA for the CDR3: TGTGCTCTTGGGGAACAGGTGGCCAACTGGGGGATACGAGGTTACACCGATAAACTCATTTTT. Translating it yields CALGEQVANWGIRGYTDKLIF.

Remarks on this clone: It is likely a read error: a sequence one base away is far more abundant. Other DNA variants within this sample encode the same CDR3. The chain joins TRDV1 to TRDJ1, with D possibly being TRDD3 (7 bases). Trimming shortened V by 1 base and J by 1 base, and 34 bases separated the two germline ends. The germline CDR1 and CDR2 sequences are TSWWSYY and QGS. The length of the CDR3 is 23 residues. The DNA for the CDR3 is TGTGCTCTTGGGGAACAGAAAGGACCTTCCCGGTACTGGGGACGTAGAGGCACCGATAAACTCATCTTT. Translating it yields CALGEQKGPSRYWGRRGTDKLIF.

As regards this clone: A far more abundant clone sits one base away, making this likely a read error. This CDR3 is also generated by other DNA sequences in the sample. The chain combines TRDV1 with TRDJ1, with 11 bases identical to TRDD3. The CDR3 totals 23 residues. Germline lookup yields CDR1 TSWWSYY and CDR2 QGS. The chain's CDR3 is CALGEGRLNFLGDTSKYTDKLIF. CDR3 sequence (DNA): TGTGCCCTTGGGGAAGGTCGGTTGAACTTTCTGGGGGATACTTCGAAGTACACCGATAAACTCATCTTT.

On this clone itself: The translation of this DNA and the TCRdb protein of a much larger clone differ at residue 19, probably owing to a read error; the protein shown here is translated from the DNA. The chain combines TRDV1 with TRDJ1, with TRDD3 matching 8 bases. The germline V gene encodes CDR1 TSWWSYY and CDR2 QGS. The CDR3 length is 20 residues. This CDR3 reads CALGKGRLRLGDSYTDKLTF. For the CDR3, the DNA is TGTGCTCTTGGGAAAGGGCGCCTCCGGCTGGGGGACTCGTACACCGATAAACTCACCTTT.

Details on this clone: A much more abundant neighbour one base away suggests this may be a read error. The gene calls are TRDV1 and TRDJ1, with 12 bases matching TRDD3. The ends lost 1 base at V and 0 bases at J; junction bases unmatched: 33. Germline V gene lookup returns CDR1 TSWWSYY and CDR2 QGS. This CDR3 region has 27 residues. The CDR3 DNA reads as TGTGCTCTTGGGGAACACAACCCATATTCCTCACTGGGGGATACTATGATCCGCAGAAGGTACACCGATAAACTCATCTTT. Residues: CALGEHNPYSSLGDTMIRRRYTDKLIF.

This clone has just a few counts. TCRdb pairs this DNA with a much larger clone's protein that differs at residue 9, likely a read error; the protein shown was translated from the DNA. This rearrangement joins TRDV1 to TRDJ1; 8 bases map to TRDD3. The CDR3 loop spans 16 amino acids. CDR1 is TSWWSYY, CDR2 QGS, per germline. Unmatched junction bases numbered 16, after V lost 6 bases and J lost 7 bases. The CDR3 spells CALGSGYGRGVSKLIF. CDR3 in DNA: TGTGCTCTTGGTTCGGGATACGGGAGGGGGGTTAGTAAACTCATCTTT.

This clone was seen only a few times. A read error is likely here: a far larger clone is one base away. This CDR3 is also generated by other DNA sequences in the sample. The V gene is TRDV1, the J gene TRDJ1, with 12 bases aligning to TRDD3. The germline V gene has CDR1 TSWWSYY and CDR2 QGS. The CDR3 extends over 18 amino acids. The CDR3 DNA follows: TGTGCCCTTGGGGTTCGACATCTGGGGGATACGAAGACCGATAAACTCATCTTT. Translation: CALGVRHLGDTKTDKLIF.

This clone ranks as medium-sized (0.01 to 0.1%). The rearrangement uses TRDV1 and TRDJ1, with 8 bases matching TRDD3. J was trimmed by 7 bases and V by 0 bases; bases with no gene match: 31. Germline assignment: CDR1 TSWWSYY and CDR2 QGS. This CDR3 is built from 23 residues. This chain's CDR3 is CALGELWSYPLMGGYNSWVKLIF. Here the CDR3 DNA reads TGTGCTCTTGGGGAACTTTGGTCCTACCCTCTTATGGGGGGATATAACAGCTGGGTTAAACTCATCTTT.

Comments on this clone: A far more abundant clone sits one base away, making this likely a read error. Other DNA sequences from this sample encode an identical CDR3 as well. The V call is TRDV1, the J call TRDJ1; D not certain. Trimming cost V 0 bases and J 1 base, with 27 bases left between them. The CDR3 length is 21 residues. CDR1 and CDR2 from the germline V gene are TSWWSYY and QGS. DNA of the CDR3: TGTGCTCTTGGGGAACTGGAAGTTCCCAGCCACAGACGCGGAACCACCGATAAACTCATCTTT. Protein: CALGELEVPSHRRGTTDKLIF.

Details on this clone: Since a much larger clone is just one base distant, this may be a read error. Other DNA sequences of this sample code for an identical CDR3. This chain uses TRDV2 with TRDJ1, with a weak D call TRDD3 (5 bases). Germline V gene sequence: CDR1 GEAIGNYY, CDR2 EKD. With 0 bases removed from V and 7 bases from J, the gap between germline ends came to 8 bases. This CDR3 has 12 amino acids. CDR3 region: CACDTWGIKLIF. In DNA, the CDR3 is TGTGCCTGTGACACCTGGGGCATTAAACTCATCTTT.

This chain uses TRDV1 with TRDJ1; 8 bases align to TRDD3. Germline V CDR1 and CDR2: TSWWSYY, QGS. This CDR3 has 18 residues. V shed 4 bases, J shed 0 bases, and the junction held 13 bases outside the gene matches. Written as DNA, the CDR3 is TGTGCTCTTGGGGTCTGCCGTAGACTGGGGGGGTACACCGATAAACTCATCTTT. Translating gives CALGVCRRLGGYTDKLIF.

This clone has only a few counts. This sequence may be a read error, since a much larger clone differs from it by one base. The identical CDR3 is also encoded by other nucleotide sequences in the sample. V and J are TRDV1 and TRDJ1; TRDD2 matches 9 bases. Trimming cost V 2 bases and J 7 bases; bases outside gene matches: 26. The germline V gene has CDR1 TSWWSYY and CDR2 QGS. The length of the CDR3 is 21 residues. Here the CDR3 DNA reads TGTGCTCTTGGGGAAGGACACCGCCTTCCTACGCCCGGGACCCCGTTGCGTAAACTCATCTTT. As protein: CALGEGHRLPTPGTPLRKLIF.

This clone came up a few times. A far more abundant clone sits one base away, making this likely a read error. Other DNA sequences in the sample encode the same CDR3. The chain is built from TRDV1 and TRDJ1; D perhaps matches TRDD2 (5 bases). The V gene's germline CDR1 is TSWWSYY and CDR2 QGS. This CDR3 contains 19 residues. CDR3 region: CALGEKRGFPRRRVDKLIF. The CDR3 DNA reads TGTGCTCTTGGGGAAAAGCGGGGCTTCCCCAGAAGACGCGTAGATAAACTTATCTTT.

As for this clone: TCRdb pairs this DNA with a much larger clone's protein that differs at residue 12, likely a read error; the protein shown was translated from the DNA. The rearrangement links TRDV1 to TRDJ1; D may be TRDD3 (6 bases). The CDR3 has 17 residues. The germline CDR1 and CDR2 sequences are TSWWSYY and QGS. The V end lost 5 bases, the J end lost 3 bases, and 22 bases lay between the germline ends. The DNA for the CDR3 is TGTGCTCTTGGGCCGCCCCGGCGATACGCTGGAGCCGATAAACTCATCTTT. Protein sequence: CALGPPRRYAGADKLIF.

Within the sample, this clone is medium-sized. The chain recombines TRDV1 with TRDJ1; 8 positions agree with TRDD3. The CDR3 length is 18 residues. CDR1 and CDR2 from the germline V gene are TSWWSYY and QGS. The J segment lost 2 bases and the V segment lost 4 bases, leaving 15 bases of the junction unmatched. The CDR3 region is CALGVRFWGIDRTDKLIF. In nucleotides, the CDR3 is TGTGCTCTTGGGGTCCGGTTTTGGGGGATCGATCGAACCGATAAACTCATCTTT.

This clone has only a few counts. TCRdb pairs this DNA with a much larger clone's protein that differs at residue 13, likely a read error; the protein shown was translated from the DNA. The rearrangement uses TRDV1 and TRDJ1; 10 bases match TRDD3. This CDR3 region has 16 residues. V trimming: 5 bases; J trimming: 9 bases; junction bases outside the gene matches: 15. CDR1 is TSWWSYY and CDR2 is QGS in the germline V gene. CDR3 sequence (DNA): TGTGCTCTTGGGTCCTACTACGGGGGGATACGGGGTGAACTCATCTTT. It encodes CALGSYYGGIRGELIF.

With regard to this clone: It is likely a read error: a sequence one base away is far more abundant. The identical CDR3 is also encoded by other nucleotide sequences in the sample. The chain employs TRDV1 and TRDJ1; 9 bases fit TRDD3. After removal of 3 bases from V and 0 bases from J, the junction contained 29 bases not matched to a gene. The CDR3 loop spans 24 amino acids. In germline, CDR1 is TSWWSYY, CDR2 QGS. CDR3: CALGEVHGDFLKYWGTEYTDKLIF. DNA for the CDR3: TGTGCTCTTGGGGAGGTCCACGGCGACTTCCTTAAGTACTGGGGGACCGAGTACACCGATAAACTCATCTTT.